These 30 T cell receptor beta chains originate from one sample sequenced in a study of radiotherapy plus CTLA-4 blockade in lung cancer. Libraries were prepared by immunoSEQ multiplex PCR; TCRdb keeps only in-frame clonotypes and omits some of them. The sample holds 70,000 to 90,000 clones, about 79% seen once. The sequenced sample was peripheral blood, obtained from a patient treated with radiotherapy plus ipilimumab. The receptor set was obtained from a human donor with non-small cell lung cancer whose response to radiotherapy plus ipilimumab could not be evaluated. Some clones in this sample may be carry-over from other donors' samples.

V is TRBV19 and J is TRBJ2-2, with D possibly TRBD1 on 6 matching bases. Trimming took off 7 bases at V and 6 bases at J, with 15 bases between the two ends. Germline V gene lookup returns CDR1 LNHDA and CDR2 SQIVND (reference sequence). CDR3 length: 14 residues. CDR3 amino acids: CASTYGTTAGELFF. CDR3 DNA sequence: TGTGCCAGTACCTACGGGACAACCGCCGGGGAGCTGTTTTTT.

This chain connects TRBV28 to TRBJ2-4, with D perhaps matching TRBD2 (7 bases). CDR1 MDHEN and CDR2 SYDVKM come from the germline V gene. The V end was cut by 5 bases, the J end by 0 bases, with 20 bases between. The CDR3 has 18 amino acids. The CDR3 protein is CASSPLQGGKVAKNIQYF. The CDR3 DNA is TGTGCCAGCAGTCCTTTACAGGGAGGGAAAGTAGCCAAAAACATTCAGTACTTC.

The chain has TRBV7-2 and TRBJ2-7, with no clear D. This CDR3 has 14 amino acids. From germline, CDR1 is SGHTA and CDR2 FQGNSA. The ends were cut back, 5 bases at V and 2 bases at J, with 13 bases in the middle. The CDR3 spells CASSTIPGPYEQYF. For the CDR3, the DNA is TGTGCCAGCAGCACAATCCCTGGCCCCTACGAGCAGTACTTC.

This chain connects TRBV6-5 to TRBJ2-7, with D tentatively TRBD2 (7 bases). V gave up 7 bases and J gave up 5 bases, with 21 bases separating them. Per germline, CDR1 MNHEY and CDR2 SVGAGI. This CDR3 has 15 amino acids. Here the CDR3 DNA reads TGTGCCAGCACCCGCGGGGGCGCTGGGGGGGACGAGCAGTACTTC. Protein: CASTRGGAGGDEQYF.

The chain carries TRBV28 and TRBJ2-7; TRBD2 aligns across 7 bases. Looked up from germline, CDR1 is MDHEN and CDR2 is SYDVKM. The J segment lost 5 bases and the V segment lost 6 bases, leaving 10 bases of the junction unmatched. The CDR3 extends over 14 amino acids. The CDR3 sequence: CASREGRDRNEQYF. The CDR3, as DNA: TGTGCCAGCAGGGAAGGGAGGGATCGAAACGAGCAGTACTTC.

CDR3 nucleotides: TGCAGCTACTCGACAGGGAACACTGAAGCTTTCTTT. Amino acids: CSYSTGNTEAFF. The chain joins TRBV29-1 to TRBJ1-1; the D gene is possibly TRBD1 (6 bases). The V and J ends lost 8 bases and 1 base respectively, with 11 bases between them. Per germline, CDR1 SQVTM and CDR2 ANQGSEA. The CDR3 is made up of 12 amino acids. Supplemented by reference TRBV29-1 and TRBJ1-1, the full variable domain reads SAVISQKPSRDICQRGTSLTIQCQVDSQVTMMFWYRQQPGQSLTLIATANQGSEATYESGFVIDKFPISRPNLTFSTLTVSNMSPEDSSIYLCSYSTGNTEAFFGQGTRLTVV.

This sequence joins TRBV14 and TRBJ2-1; tentative D call: TRBD1 (6 bases). CDR1 is SGHDN and CDR2 is FVKESK in the germline V gene. Trimming cost V 6 bases and J 11 bases, with 14 bases left between them. This CDR3 is built from 12 residues. CDR3 DNA sequence: TGTGCCAGCAGTCCGTACAGGGATCAGCAGTTCTTC. Translation gives CASSPYRDQQFF.

As regards this clone: Sequence at one end of the junction differs from germline and may be a read error. This chain joins TRBV30 and TRBJ2-3; 11 positions match TRBD1. From germline, CDR1 is GTSNPN and CDR2 SVGIG (reference sequence). This CDR3 contains 15 residues. The chain's CDR3 is CVWGGQGAGTDTQYF. The CDR3 DNA sequence: TGTGTCTGGGGAGGACAGGGGGCAGGCACAGATACGCAGTATTTT.

The CDR3 DNA sequence: TGTGCCAGCAGTATCTGGGACAGAAGTCCTGGAAACACCATATATTTT. Its protein product is CASSIWDRSPGNTIYF. V usage is TRBV6-6 and J usage is TRBJ1-3, with 7 bases matching TRBD1. There are 16 residues in the CDR3. The V and J ends lost 5 bases and 2 bases, in that order; junction bases with no gene match: 9. The germline gives CDR1 MNHNY, CDR2 SVGAGI (reference sequence).

The CDR3 region has the DNA TGCGCCAGCAGCCAAGATAATAGTCGGCGGTGGCACACTGAAGCTTTCTTT. Its protein is CASSQDNSRRWHTEAFF. The chain employs TRBV4-1 and TRBJ1-1; D remains unclear. V shed 0 bases and J shed 3 bases, with 17 bases lying between them. Germline V lookup: CDR1 MGHRA, CDR2 YSYEKL. This CDR3 spans 17 amino acids.

This sequence joins TRBV5-4 and TRBJ2-5, with 10 bases that match TRBD2. Germline values: CDR1 SGHNT, CDR2 YYREEE (reference sequence). V gave up 4 bases and J gave up 5 bases; unmatched junction bases: 5. This CDR3 is 14 amino acids long. The CDR3 bases are TGTGCCAGCAGCCGAGCGGGGGGGCTGGAGACCCAGTACTTC. Translating it yields CASSRAGGLETQYF. The full variable domain, its missing parts supplied by reference TRBV5-4 and TRBJ2-5, is ETGVTQSPTHLIKTRGQQVTLRCSSQSGHNTVSWYQQALGQGPQFIFQYYREEENGRGNFPPRFSGLQFPNYSSELNVNALELDDSALYLCASSRAGGLETQYFGPGTRLLVL.

The chain combines TRBV10-3 with TRBJ2-7; 11 nucleotides align to TRBD1. The length of the CDR3 is 15 residues. V trimming: 3 bases; J trimming: 4 bases; junction bases outside the gene matches: 5. Germline V gene lookup returns CDR1 ENHRY and CDR2 SYGVKD. The CDR3 here is CAISEGQGAEYEQYF. The CDR3 DNA follows: TGTGCCATCAGTGAAGGACAGGGGGCGGAATACGAGCAGTACTTC.

The chain links TRBV6-6 to TRBJ2-3, with D possibly TRBD2 on 6 matching bases. The CDR3 is made up of 15 amino acids. V gave up 4 bases and J gave up 0 bases, with 11 bases separating them. CDR1 is MNHNY, CDR2 SVGAGI, per germline (reference sequence). In nucleotides, the CDR3 is TGTGCCAGCAGTTCTCTTAGCGGCAGCACAGATACGCAGTATTTT. This translates into CASSSLSGSTDTQYF.

The chain has TRBV7-6 and TRBJ1-2; no clear D. Germline values: CDR1 SGHVS, CDR2 FNYEAQ. V gave up 1 base and J gave up 8 bases, with 17 bases separating them. This CDR3 has 15 residues. CDR3 DNA: TGTGCCAGCAGCTTAGTCGTTTCGGGGTCAACCGGCTACACCTTC. Translation gives CASSLVVSGSTGYTF.

In this sample, this clone is medium-sized. At one boundary the junction diverges from the germline segment, which might be a read error. V and J are TRBV4-3 and TRBJ2-7; D is possibly TRBD1 (6 bases). This CDR3 spans 15 amino acids. Germline V gives CDR1 LGHNA, CDR2 YSLEER. In DNA, the CDR3 is TGCGCCAGCAGCAAAGATAAAGACAGGTCCCCCGAGCAGTACTTC. Its protein is CASSKDKDRSPEQYF.

There are a few counts of this clone. The chain is built from TRBV2 and TRBJ1-2; no clear D. Trimming left V 2 bases short and J 1 base short, with 8 bases between. This CDR3 contains 14 residues. Germline V gene sequence: CDR1 SNHLY, CDR2 FYNNEI. The CDR3 spells CASSEWAGNYGYTF. The CDR3 region has the DNA TGTGCCAGCAGTGAATGGGCCGGTAACTATGGCTACACCTTC. Supplemented by reference TRBV2 and TRBJ1-2, the full variable domain reads EPEVTQTPSHQVTQMGQEVILRCVPISNHLYFYWYRQILGQKVEFLVSFYNNEISEKSEIFDDQFSVERPDGSNFTLKIRSTKLEDSAMYFCASSEWAGNYGYTFGSGTRLTVV.

The V and J genes are TRBV2 and TRBJ1-2, with D unresolved. The V gene lost 3 bases and the J gene lost 4 bases, with 3 bases spanning the gap. Germline lookup yields CDR1 SNHLY and CDR2 FYNNEI. This CDR3 is built from 11 residues. CDR3 region: CASSDGYGYTF. The DNA of the CDR3 is TGTGCCAGCAGTGACGGCTATGGCTACACCTTC.

The chain joins TRBV6-1 to TRBJ1-5, with D perhaps TRBD1 (5 bases). V was clipped by 6 bases and J by 7 bases, with 13 bases between them. This CDR3 has 13 residues. The V gene's germline CDR1 is MNHNS and CDR2 SASEGT. CDR3 protein: CASSPQTVQPQHF. CDR3 sequence (DNA): TGTGCCAGCAGCCCCCAGACAGTCCAGCCCCAGCATTTT.

V gene TRBV2 combines with J gene TRBJ1-3, with D tentatively TRBD1 (6 bases). V lost 5 bases, J lost 0 bases, and 8 bases lay in between. The CDR3 contains 14 residues. Looked up from germline, CDR1 is SNHLY and CDR2 is FYNNEI. The CDR3 loop reads CASSSGDSGNTIYF. In nucleotides, the CDR3 is TGTGCCAGCAGTTCAGGGGACTCTGGAAACACCATATATTTT. The variable domain in full, completed from reference TRBV2 and TRBJ1-3, reads EPEVTQTPSHQVTQMGQEVILRCVPISNHLYFYWYRQILGQKVEFLVSFYNNEISEKSEIFDDQFSVERPDGSNFTLKIRSTKLEDSAMYFCASSSGDSGNTIYFGEGSWLTVV.

The J gene is TRBJ1-1, the V gene TRBV6-1; 8 positions match TRBD1. The CDR3 is 15 residues long. J gave up 1 base and V 7 bases, and 8 bases lay outside the gene matches. Germline CDR1 and CDR2: MNHNS and SASEGT. In nucleotides, the CDR3 is TGTGCCAGCACCCTCGGGACAGGAACGAACACTGAAGCTTTCTTT. Protein product: CASTLGTGTNTEAFF.

This clone was detected only a few times. The chain has TRBV18 and TRBJ1-1; D is unresolved. The CDR3 runs to 13 residues. V lost 2 bases, J lost 1 base, and 5 bases lay in between. The germline V gene has CDR1 KGHSH and CDR2 LQKENI. The CDR3 coding sequence is TGTGCCAGCTCACCAGGGCGGAACACTGAAGCTTTCTTT. It specifies CASSPGRNTEAFF.

The chain employs TRBV4-1 and TRBJ1-2; D possibly corresponds to TRBD1 (5 bases). Trimming stripped 0 bases from V and 7 bases from J, with 15 bases between. There are 15 residues in the CDR3. Per germline, CDR1 MGHRA and CDR2 YSYEKL. This chain's CDR3 is CASSQDDRPGSGYTF. As DNA, the CDR3 is TGCGCCAGCAGCCAAGACGACAGACCCGGCTCTGGCTACACCTTC.

The rearrangement uses TRBV6-1 and TRBJ1-1; no clear D. The CDR3 totals 11 residues. Per germline, CDR1 MNHNS and CDR2 SASEGT. Trimming stripped 7 bases from V and 6 bases from J, with 9 bases between. The CDR3 spells CASTEVAEAFF. CDR3 nucleotide sequence: TGTGCCAGCACAGAGGTCGCTGAAGCTTTCTTT.

The chain joins TRBV5-6 to TRBJ1-1; 7 bases align to TRBD1. The J segment lost 5 bases and the V segment lost 4 bases, leaving 11 bases of the junction unmatched. Germline CDR1 reads SGHDT; CDR2 reads YYEEEE. This CDR3 has 15 residues. The CDR3 spells CASSEETGWGTEAFF. CDR3 bases: TGTGCCAGCAGCGAAGAGACAGGGTGGGGTACTGAAGCTTTCTTT.

This clone was recorded only once. The J gene is TRBJ2-1, the V gene TRBV27; TRBD2 might be the D (5 bases). Trimming removed 0 bases at V and 10 bases at J, with 13 bases between. CDR1 and CDR2 from the germline V gene are MNHEY and SMNVEV (reference sequence). There are 14 residues in the CDR3. The CDR3 loop reads CASSLSRLIGEQFF. The CDR3 DNA reads as TGTGCCAGCAGTTTATCGAGACTAATCGGCGAGCAGTTCTTC.

This clone appeared a single time. V usage is TRBV6-5 and J usage is TRBJ1-5, with D possibly matching TRBD1 (5 bases). The V end was cut by 9 bases, the J end by 2 bases, with 14 bases between. Germline assignment: CDR1 MNHEY and CDR2 SVGAGI. This CDR3 contains 14 residues. The CDR3, as DNA: TGTGCCAGTTCCGACGGAGGGGGCAATCAGCCCCAGCATTTT. Its protein product is CASSDGGGNQPQHF.

The rearrangement links TRBV9 to TRBJ1-2, with TRBD1 as a possible D gene (5 bases). This CDR3 has 12 residues. V gave up 7 bases and J gave up 4 bases, with 11 bases separating them. CDR1 and CDR2 from the germline V gene are SGDLS and YYNGEE. CDR3 nucleotides: TGTGCCAGCGGCAGGGTGGGCTATGGCTACACCTTC. Translating gives CASGRVGYGYTF.

This rearrangement joins TRBV7-9 to TRBJ1-3; D unresolved. In germline, CDR1 is SEHNR, CDR2 FQNEAQ (reference sequence). The CDR3 covers 13 residues. Deletions cut 3 bases from V and 3 bases from J, with 6 bases between. CDR3 bases: TGTGCCAGCAGCTTCGGTCGTGGAAACACCATATATTTT. Amino acids: CASSFGRGNTIYF.

The chain recombines TRBV10-1 with TRBJ2-5, with 7 positions matching TRBD1. V lost 4 bases and J lost 5; bases outside the gene matches: 1. Per the germline V gene, CDR1 is WNHNN and CDR2 is SYGVQD (reference sequence). The CDR3 runs to 12 residues. The CDR3 loop is CASSGRGETQYF. The CDR3, as DNA: TGCGCCAGCAGTGGCAGGGGGGAGACCCAGTACTTC.

V gene TRBV30 combines with J gene TRBJ1-2; D remains ambiguous. V shed 2 bases and J shed 2 bases, with 9 bases lying between them. There are 13 residues in the CDR3. In germline, CDR1 is GTSNPN, CDR2 SVGIG (reference sequence). CDR3 sequence reads: CAWSPRRNYGYTF. Written as DNA, the CDR3 is TGTGCCTGGAGTCCCAGGAGGAACTATGGCTACACCTTC.